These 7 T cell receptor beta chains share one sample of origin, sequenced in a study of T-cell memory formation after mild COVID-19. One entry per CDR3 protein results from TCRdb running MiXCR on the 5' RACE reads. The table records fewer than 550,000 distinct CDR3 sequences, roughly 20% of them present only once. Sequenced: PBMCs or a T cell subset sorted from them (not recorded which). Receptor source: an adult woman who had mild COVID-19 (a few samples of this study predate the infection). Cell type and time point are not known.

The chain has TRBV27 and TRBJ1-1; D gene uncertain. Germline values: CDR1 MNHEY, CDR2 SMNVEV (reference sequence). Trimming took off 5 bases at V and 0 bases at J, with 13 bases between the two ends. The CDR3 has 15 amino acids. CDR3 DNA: TGTGCCAGCAGTCCTCAGGAAGTGATGAACACTGAAGCTTTCTTT. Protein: CASSPQEVMNTEAFF.

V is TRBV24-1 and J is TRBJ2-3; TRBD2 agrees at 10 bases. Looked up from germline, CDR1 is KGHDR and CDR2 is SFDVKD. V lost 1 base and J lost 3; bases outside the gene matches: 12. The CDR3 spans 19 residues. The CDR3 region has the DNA TGTGCCACCAGTGATTTCAAGTCAGGAGTTAGCGGGAGGACAGATACGCAGTATTTT. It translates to CATSDFKSGVSGRTDTQYF.

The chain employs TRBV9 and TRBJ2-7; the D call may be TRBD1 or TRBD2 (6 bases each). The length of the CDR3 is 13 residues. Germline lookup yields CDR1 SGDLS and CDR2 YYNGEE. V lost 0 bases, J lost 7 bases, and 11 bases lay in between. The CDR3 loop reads CASSVVEGGEQYF. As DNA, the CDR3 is TGTGCCAGCAGCGTAGTGGAAGGGGGGGAGCAGTACTTC.

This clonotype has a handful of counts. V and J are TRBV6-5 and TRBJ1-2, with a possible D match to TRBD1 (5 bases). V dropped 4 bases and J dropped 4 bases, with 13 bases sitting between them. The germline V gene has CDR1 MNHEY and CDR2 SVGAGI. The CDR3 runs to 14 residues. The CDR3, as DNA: TGTGCCAGCAGTTCGCAGGGAGCTGGCTATGGCTACACCTTC. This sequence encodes CASSSQGAGYGYTF.

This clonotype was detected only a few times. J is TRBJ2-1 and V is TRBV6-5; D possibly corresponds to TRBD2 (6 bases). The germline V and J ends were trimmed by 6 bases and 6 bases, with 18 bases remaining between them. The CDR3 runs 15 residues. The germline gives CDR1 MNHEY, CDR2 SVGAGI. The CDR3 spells CASSRRLGDFNEQFF. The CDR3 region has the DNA TGTGCCAGCAGCCGACGACTGGGGGACTTCAATGAGCAGTTCTTC.

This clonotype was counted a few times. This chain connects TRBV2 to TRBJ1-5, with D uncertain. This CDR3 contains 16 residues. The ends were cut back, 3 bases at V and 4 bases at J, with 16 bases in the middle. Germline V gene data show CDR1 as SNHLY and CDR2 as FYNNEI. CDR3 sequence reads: CASSDRRVSWNQPQHF. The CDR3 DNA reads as TGTGCCAGCAGTGATCGTAGGGTTTCTTGGAATCAGCCCCAGCATTTT.

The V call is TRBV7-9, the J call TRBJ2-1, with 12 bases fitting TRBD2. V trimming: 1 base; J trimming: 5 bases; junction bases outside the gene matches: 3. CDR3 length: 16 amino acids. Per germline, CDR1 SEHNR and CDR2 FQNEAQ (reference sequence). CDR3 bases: TGTGCCAGCAGCTTAGGACTAGCGGGAGCCGACAATGAGCAGTTCTTC. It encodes CASSLGLAGADNEQFF.